Listed below are T cell receptor beta chains from one sample, sequenced in a study of T cell responses to AZD1222 COVID-19 vaccine. TCRdb's copy holds only in-frame clones and misses some; the assay was immunoSEQ multiplex PCR. The profile shows fewer than 90,000 clones, 85% to 95% of them singletons. Source: peripheral blood, taken 28 days after the second AZD1222 dose. These receptors originate from an adult who received the AZD1222 COVID-19 vaccine. CDR3s include the opening cysteine and the closing phenylalanine or tryptophan. Each record gives: J gene, V gene, clone size, D gene, CDR3 DNA, CDR3 protein. D genes are given only for firm matches. Size values are once, few and many counts, or a class for expanded clones, and some rows have none.

>TRBJ2-7|TRBV7-7|.|.
TGTGCTAGCAGCCAATCCCCGGCGGGCGAGCAGTACTTC
CASSQSPAGEQYF
>TRBJ1-2|TRBV9|.|.
TGTGCCAGCAGCGTAGAAGGCCCCTATGGCTACACCTTC
CASSVEGPYGYTF
>TRBJ1-5|TRBV6-5|.|.
TGTGCCAGCGCGGGTTATTCTAATCAGCCCCAGCATTTT
CASAGYSNQPQHF
>TRBJ1-5|TRBV12-3/TRBV12-4|.|TRBD1
TGTGCCAGCAGGGGGACAGTTAATCAGCCCCAGCATTTT
CASRGTVNQPQHF
>TRBJ2-3|TRBV6-5|once|TRBD2
TGTGCCAGCAACGAGCGGGGGAGCCCCGATACGCAGTATTTT
CASNERGSPDTQYF
>TRBJ1-5|TRBV6-6|.|.
TGTGCCAGCGAAGGTTATAGCAATCAGCCCCAGCATTTT
CASEGYSNQPQHF
>TRBJ1-2|TRBV15|.|.
TGTGCCACCAGCGTGCCGGTTTTTGGCTACACCTTC
CATSVPVFGYTF
>TRBJ2-1|TRBV2|once|.
TGTGCCAGCAGCGTAGATCTGAGCTCCTACAATGAGCAGTTCTTC
CASSVDLSSYNEQFF
>TRBJ1-1|TRBV6-5|.|TRBD1
TGTGCCAGCAGCACCCGGGACAGGGGCACTGAAGCTTTCTTT
CASSTRDRGTEAFF
>TRBJ1-4|TRBV5-8|.|TRBD1
TGTGCCAGCAGCCCGGGACAGGCTGAAAAACTGTTTTTT
CASSPGQAEKLFF
>TRBJ2-1|TRBV18|.|TRBD2
TGTGCCAGCTCCCCTGACGACGGGAGGGCCTGGTCCTACAATGAGCAGTTCTTC
CASSPDDGRAWSYNEQFF
>TRBJ1-6|TRBV5-1|.|.
TGCGCCAGCAGCCTGGAGCAGGGACCTTCCTATTCACCCCTCCACTTT
CASSLEQGPSYSPLHF
>TRBJ1-4|TRBV12-3/TRBV12-4|.|.
TGTGCCAGCAGTGCTCGTACTAATGAAAAACTGTTTTTT
CASSARTNEKLFF
>TRBJ2-7|TRBV10-1|once|TRBD1
TGCGCCAGCAGTGAGTCCGGGACAGGGCACTACGAGCAGTACTTC
CASSESGTGHYEQYF
>TRBJ1-2|TRBV10-1|.|.
TGCGCCAGCAGTCCGAAAGGGAGCTATGGCTACACCTTC
CASSPKGSYGYTF
>TRBJ2-5|TRBV19|few|TRBD1
TGTGCCAGTAGGGGATCACTTCGGGACAGGCCCCAGGAGACCCAGTACTTC
CASRGSLRDRPQETQYF
>TRBJ2-7|TRBV29-1|.|.
TGCAGCGTTGCACAGAGGGCCGCCCGAGAGCAGTACTTC
CSVAQRAAREQYF
>TRBJ1-2|TRBV2|.|TRBD1
TGTGCCAGCAAATTAAATGCGGGGACAGGGGCCAACTATGGCTACACCTTC
CASKLNAGTGANYGYTF
>TRBJ1-2|TRBV2|once|.
TGTGCCAGCAGTATGACTGAGTATGGCTACACCTTC
CASSMTEYGYTF
>TRBJ1-5|TRBV6-5|.|.
TGTGCCAGCAGTTCGGACACATTTAATCAGCCCCAGCATTTT
CASSSDTFNQPQHF
>TRBJ2-7|TRBV3-1/TRBV3-2|.|TRBD1
TGTGCCAGCAGCCCGGGACAGGGGCCGACCTACGAGCAGTACTTC
CASSPGQGPTYEQYF
>TRBJ1-5|TRBV4-1|.|TRBD1
TGCGCCAGCAGCCAGCCATTGGGAGGGGGCGGATGGGATCAGCCCCAGCATTTT
CASSQPLGGGGWDQPQHF
>TRBJ1-1|TRBV7-3|.|TRBD1
TGTGCCAGCAGCGATAGACAGGGAACTGAAGCTTTCTTT
CASSDRQGTEAFF
>TRBJ1-5|TRBV2|.|.
TGTGCCAGCAGTGAACACCCTTATCAGCCCCAGCATTTT
CASSEHPYQPQHF
>TRBJ1-4|TRBV19|.|.
TGTGCCAGTAGTGTCGGCAGGGAAAAACTGTTTTTT
CASSVGREKLFF
>TRBJ1-6|TRBV9|once|.
TGTGCCAGCAGCGTAGGGCAGCTACCCAATAATTCACCCCTCCACTTT
CASSVGQLPNNSPLHF
>TRBJ2-3|TRBV7-2|.|TRBD2
TGTGCCAGCAGCTTGCGGGGGTTTAGCACAGATACGCAGTATTTT
CASSLRGFSTDTQYF
>TRBJ2-1|TRBV11-2|.|TRBD2
TGTGCCAGCAGCTTCTTTAGCGGGAGGAACAACAATGAGCAGTTCTTC
CASSFFSGRNNNEQFF
>TRBJ1-6|TRBV7-3|few|.
TGTGCCAGCAGCGACAATTCACCCCTCCACTTT
CASSDNSPLHF
>TRBJ2-3|TRBV23-1|.|.
TGCGCCAGCAGTCAGTTCGAAGGGGGGAAAGATACGCAGTATTTT
CASSQFEGGKDTQYF
>TRBJ1-6|TRBV30|.|.
TGTGCCTGGAGTGTATATAGCTCCTATAATTCACCCCTCCACTTT
CAWSVYSSYNSPLHF
>TRBJ1-2|TRBV18|.|.
TGTGCCAGCTCACCACCGTCGAGCAGGAGGACTTATGGCTACACCTTC
CASSPPSSRRTYGYTF
>TRBJ2-1|TRBV9|once|.
TGTGCCAGCAGCGTAGTTTCGGGGGATGAGCAGTTCTTC
CASSVVSGDEQFF
>TRBJ1-1|TRBV28|.|TRBD1
TGTGCCAGCAGAGCAGGGGGCTGGAACACTGAAGCTTTCTTT
CASRAGGWNTEAFF
>TRBJ2-3|TRBV5-1|.|.
TGCGCCAGCAGCTTGATGGGGGAGGATACGCAGTATTTT
CASSLMGEDTQYF
>TRBJ1-1|TRBV10-2|.|.
TGCGCCAGCAGTGTTGCCACATCGGGGACTGAAGCTTTCTTT
CASSVATSGTEAFF
>TRBJ1-4|TRBV28|once|TRBD1
TGTGCCAGTAGCCGGGACAGGGGGGAAAAACTGTTTTTT
CASSRDRGEKLFF
>TRBJ1-2|TRBV9|.|TRBD1
TGTGCCAGCAGCTCCACAGGGGATAACTATGGCTACACCTTC
CASSSTGDNYGYTF
>TRBJ1-1|TRBV29-1|.|.
TGCAGCGTTGACTCGGGTAACACTGAAGCTTTCTTT
CSVDSGNTEAFF
>TRBJ1-5|TRBV20-1|.|.
TGCAGTGCTAGTTCGTCAGGGTTCAATCAGCCCCAGCATTTT
CSASSSGFNQPQHF